The sample holds a few counts of the clone carrying this T cell receptor beta chain. Germline CDR1 is KGHSH and CDR2 is LQKENI. V was clipped by 1 base and J by 0 bases, with 7 bases between them. This CDR3 has 15 residues. The record originates from a study of blood T cell repertoires in COVID-19. The overall study: There were acute and convalescent COVID-19 samples, and they came from the United States, Italy and Spain.

In the original processing: Amplification with reference gene primers provided the estimates of nucleated cell counts. Here immunoSEQ multiplex PCR was the method, and the copy in TCRdb shows in-frame clones only, minus some. V and J calls plus clone size are reproduced from that table; the DNA served to infer D and trimming. This table holds tens of thousands of clones, around 80% found once. Input material: peripheral blood. The TCR originated in a woman of 80 years or more with active or convalescent COVID-19. The chain carries TRBV18 and TRBJ1-3; perhaps TRBD1 as D (5 bases). The CDR3 nucleotides read TGTGCCAGCTCACCACGGGGCCTCTCTGGAAACACCATATATTTT. As protein: CASSPRGLSGNTIYF.